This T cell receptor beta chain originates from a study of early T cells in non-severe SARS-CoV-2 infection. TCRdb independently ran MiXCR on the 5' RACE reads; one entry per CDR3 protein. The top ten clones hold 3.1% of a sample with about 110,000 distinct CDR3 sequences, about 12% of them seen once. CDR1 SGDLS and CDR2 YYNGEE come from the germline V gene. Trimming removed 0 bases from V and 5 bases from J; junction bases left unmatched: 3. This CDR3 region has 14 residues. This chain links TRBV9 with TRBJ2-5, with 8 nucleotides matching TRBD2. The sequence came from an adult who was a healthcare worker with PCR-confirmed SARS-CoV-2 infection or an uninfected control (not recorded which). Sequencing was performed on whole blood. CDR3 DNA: TGTGCCAGCAGCGTAGGACTAGCGAGTGAGACCCAGTACTTC. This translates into CASSVGLASETQYF.